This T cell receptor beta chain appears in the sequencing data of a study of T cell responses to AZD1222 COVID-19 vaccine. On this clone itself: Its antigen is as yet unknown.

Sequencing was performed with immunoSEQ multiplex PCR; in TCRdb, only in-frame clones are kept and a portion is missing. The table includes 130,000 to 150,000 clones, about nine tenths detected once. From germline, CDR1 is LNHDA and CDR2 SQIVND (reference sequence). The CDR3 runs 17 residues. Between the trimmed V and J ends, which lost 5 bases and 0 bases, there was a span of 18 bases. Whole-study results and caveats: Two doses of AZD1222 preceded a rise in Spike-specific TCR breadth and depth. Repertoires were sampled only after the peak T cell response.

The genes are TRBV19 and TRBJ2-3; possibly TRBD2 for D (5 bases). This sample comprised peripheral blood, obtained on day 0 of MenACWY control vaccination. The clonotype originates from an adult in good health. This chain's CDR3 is CASSLRGMSSSTDTQYF. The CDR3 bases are TGTGCCAGTAGTCTCCGAGGGATGAGTTCTAGCACAGATACGCAGTATTTT.